This T cell receptor beta chain came from a study of cytomegalovirus exposure and HLA in healthy donors. Per germline, CDR1 SGHRS and CDR2 YFSETQ. V dropped 4 bases and J dropped 5 bases, with 15 bases sitting between them. CDR3 size: 14 residues. Of note for this clone: What it binds is not known.

13 Jbeta primers and 60 Vbeta primers were used for the PCR. Sequencing used immunoSEQ multiplex PCR; TCRdb keeps in-frame clones, though not all of them. The sample shows 110,000 to 150,000 clones, approximately 83% of them seen only once. Study-level points and caveats: The authors later found most CMV-associated TCR beta chains appeared HLA-restricted.

The genes are TRBV5-1 and TRBJ2-5, with a tentative D call TRBD2 (6 bases). The receptor was isolated from a man aged 35-49 years in good health and CMV-seropositive. Specimen: PBMCs. The CDR3: CASSAGSLSETQYF. The CDR3 nucleotides read TGCGCCAGCAGCGCGGGATCTCTTTCCGAGACCCAGTACTTC. The full variable domain, completed using reference TRBV5-1 and TRBJ2-5, is KAGVTQTPRYLIKTRGQQVTLSCSPISGHRSVSWYQQTPGQGLQFLFEYFSETQRNKGNFPGRFSGRQFSNSRSEMNVSTLELGDSALYLCASSAGSLSETQYFGPGTRLLVL.